The 17 T cell receptor beta chains reported below all come from one sample, sequenced in a study of blood T cell repertoires in COVID-19. Assay: immunoSEQ multiplex PCR; the TCRdb copy retains only in-frame clones and omits some. The data contain 150,000 to 200,000 clones, 87% of them singletons. The specimen was peripheral blood. The receptors come from a woman aged 70-85 years with COVID-19, enrolled during active disease.

The V and J genes are TRBV28 and TRBJ1-5, with a weak D call TRBD1 (6 bases). CDR1 and CDR2 from the germline V gene are MDHEN and SYDVKM. The V end was cut by 6 bases, the J end by 0 bases, with 18 bases between. CDR3 length: 17 amino acids. CDR3 residues: CASRGIQGLYSNQPQHF. The DNA for the CDR3 is TGTGCCAGCAGGGGGATACAGGGCTTGTATAGCAATCAGCCCCAGCATTTT.

The chain recombines TRBV11-3 with TRBJ2-7; TRBD2 might be the D (5 bases). CDR3 length: 15 residues. Trimming shortened V by 2 bases and J by 5 bases, and 16 bases separated the two germline ends. CDR1 is SGHNT and CDR2 is YENEEA in the germline V gene. CDR3 loop: CASSLLAPSPHEQYF. In DNA, the CDR3 is TGTGCCAGCAGCTTATTAGCGCCAAGCCCCCACGAGCAGTACTTC.

This clone was counted once. This chain connects TRBV4-1 to TRBJ1-5; a weak D match, TRBD1 (6 bases). Germline values: CDR1 MGHRA, CDR2 YSYEKL. The V end lost 2 bases, the J end lost 2 bases, and 19 bases lay between the germline ends. The CDR3 length is 18 residues. The CDR3 reads CASSQSGQTGSGNQPQHF. CDR3 in DNA: TGCGCCAGCAGCCAATCTGGACAGACAGGCAGTGGCAATCAGCCCCAGCATTTT.

This clone was detected a few times. V gene TRBV5-5 combines with J gene TRBJ1-6; maybe TRBD1 (6 bases). Trimming left V 7 bases short and J 9 bases short, with 17 bases between. The CDR3 sequence is 14 residues long. The germline CDR1 and CDR2 sequences are SGHKS and YYEKEE (reference sequence). CDR3 region: CASHRVLSGSPLHF. The CDR3 coding sequence is TGTGCCAGCCACAGGGTTCTTTCGGGTTCACCCCTCCACTTT. Drawing the rest from reference TRBV5-5 and TRBJ1-6, the complete variable domain is DAGVTQSPTHLIKTRGQQVTLRCSPISGHKSVSWYQQVLGQGPQFIFQYYEKEERGRGNFPDRFSARQFPNYSSELNVNALLLGDSALYLCASHRVLSGSPLHFGNGTRLTVT.

The genes are TRBV6-6 and TRBJ2-6; TRBD1 aligns across 9 bases. The germline gives CDR1 MNHNY, CDR2 SVGAGI (reference sequence). This CDR3 has 19 amino acids. V shed 5 bases, J shed 4 bases, and the junction held 15 bases outside the gene matches. CDR3 DNA sequence: TGTGCCAGCAGTCAGGGACAGGGTTTCTTTGCTCCCGGGGCCAACGTCCTGACTTTC. Translating gives CASSQGQGFFAPGANVLTF.

V usage is TRBV28 and J usage is TRBJ2-3; possible D gene TRBD1, 6 bases. The CDR3 is 15 residues long. Germline V gives CDR1 MDHEN, CDR2 SYDVKM. V lost 5 bases and J lost 3, with 15 bases in between. The CDR3 region is CASSTRQVMTDTQYF. Written as DNA, the CDR3 is TGTGCCAGCAGTACTCGACAGGTTATGACAGATACGCAGTATTTT. Full variable domain (rest looked up from reference TRBV28 and TRBJ2-3): DVKVTQSSRYLVKRTGEKVFLECVQDMDHENMFWYRQDPGLGLRLIYFSYDVKMKEKGDIPEGYSVSREKKERFSLILESASTNQTSMYLCASSTRQVMTDTQYFGPGTRLTVL.

The chain joins TRBV5-4 to TRBJ1-2, with 7 bases fitting TRBD1. The CDR3 is 13 amino acids. J was trimmed by 4 bases and V by 3 bases; bases with no gene match: 3. CDR1 is SGHNT and CDR2 is YYREEE in the germline V gene (reference sequence). The CDR3 nucleotides read TGTGCCAGCAGCTCGGGACAGAGCTATGGCTACACCTTC. Its protein product is CASSSGQSYGYTF.

This chain connects TRBV7-9 to TRBJ2-1; 15 bases match TRBD2. Germline assignment: CDR1 SEHNR and CDR2 FQNEAQ (reference sequence). Trimming cost V 3 bases and J 8 bases; bases outside gene matches: 11. There are 18 residues in the CDR3. CDR3 sequence: CASSFTGTSGRTWDEQFF. CDR3 nucleotide sequence: TGTGCCAGCAGCTTTACCGGGACTAGCGGGAGGACTTGGGATGAGCAGTTCTTC.

The CDR3 loop is CASSQAGTGSKGQYF. In DNA form, the CDR3 reads TGCGCCAGCAGTCAAGCCGGGACAGGGTCTAAAGGGCAGTACTTC. The V call is TRBV23-1, the J call TRBJ2-7, with 9 bases aligning to TRBD1. TRBV23-1 is designated an ORF whose function remains uncertain. The CDR3 totals 15 residues. With 2 bases clipped from V and 9 bases from J, the junction kept 11 bases outside the gene matches.

This clone showed up just once. The rearrangement links TRBV3-1 (or the pseudogene TRBV3-2) to TRBJ1-1; 9 nucleotides align to TRBD1. Germline lookup yields CDR1 LGHDT and CDR2 YNNKEL (reference sequence). CDR3 length: 15 residues. J was trimmed by 5 bases and V by 4 bases; bases with no gene match: 8. CDR3 DNA sequence: TGTGCCAGCAGCCGAACTCCGGGACAGGGTACTGAAGCTTTCTTT. It is translated as CASSRTPGQGTEAFF.

V gene TRBV4-2 combines with J gene TRBJ1-1, with 9 bases aligning to TRBD1. The CDR3 has 14 amino acids. V gave up 5 bases and J gave up 4 bases; unmatched junction bases: 5. CDR1 is LGHNA and CDR2 is YNFKEQ in the germline V gene. The CDR3 region is CASSSDRGTTEAFF. CDR3 sequence (DNA): TGTGCCAGCAGCTCCGACAGGGGGACCACTGAAGCTTTCTTT.

The V gene is TRBV9, the J gene TRBJ2-6; 7 bases match TRBD1. This CDR3 region has 16 residues. After removal of 0 bases from V and 0 bases from J, the junction contained 0 bases not matched to a gene. The germline CDR1 and CDR2 sequences are SGDLS and YYNGEE. CDR3 nucleotides: TGTGCCAGCAGCGTAGGGGACAGCTCTGGGGCCAACGTCCTGACTTTC. Protein: CASSVGDSSGANVLTF.

This clone was observed a handful of times. V usage is TRBV4-3 and J usage is TRBJ2-2; 9 bases fit TRBD2. V shed 0 bases and J 6 bases; nucleotides not matched to a gene: 11. Per germline, CDR1 LGHNA and CDR2 YSLEER. The length of the CDR3 is 18 residues. In nucleotides, the CDR3 is TGCGCCAGCAGCCAAGATGTCGGGCGGGAGGGCCCCTCCGGGGAGCTGTTTTTT. Its translation: CASSQDVGREGPSGELFF.

V and J are TRBV28 and TRBJ1-2; possibly TRBD1 for D (6 bases). CDR3 length: 14 amino acids. The germline V gene has CDR1 MDHEN and CDR2 SYDVKM. The V and J ends lost 3 bases and 3 bases respectively, with 11 bases between them. CDR3 DNA: TGTGCCAGCAGTTTGGGTGGGGGCGACTATGGCTACACCTTC. It translates to CASSLGGGDYGYTF.

The chain has TRBV7-6 and TRBJ1-1; 8 nucleotides align to TRBD1. Germline V gene sequence: CDR1 SGHVS, CDR2 FNYEAQ. This CDR3 is 16 amino acids long. V trimming: 1 base; J trimming: 2 bases; junction bases outside the gene matches: 6. The CDR3 bases are TGTGCCAGCAGCTTAGATACAGGACAGGGAAACACTGAAGCTTTCTTT. Its translation: CASSLDTGQGNTEAFF.

The J gene is TRBJ1-2, the V gene TRBV29-1; TRBD1 matches at 7 bases. Trimming took 6 bases from V and 2 from J; bases not matched to a gene: 12. Germline assignment: CDR1 SQVTM and CDR2 ANQGSEA. The CDR3 has 15 amino acids. DNA of the CDR3: TGCAGCGTCATCCGGGCGGGCAGGGGGAACTATGGCTACACCTTC. It specifies CSVIRAGRGNYGYTF.

V is TRBV4-2 and J is TRBJ1-2, with D possibly being TRBD1 (6 bases). V dropped 3 bases and J dropped 4 bases, with 18 bases sitting between them. The CDR3 totals 16 residues. CDR1 is LGHNA, CDR2 YNFKEQ, per germline. The CDR3 bases are TGTGCCAGCAGCCAGACATCTGGGGGGGGCGGCTATGGCTACACCTTC. Its protein product is CASSQTSGGGGYGYTF.